These 8 T cell receptor beta chains originate from one sample sequenced in a study of blood T cell repertoires in COVID-19. Data came from immunoSEQ multiplex PCR; TCRdb stores just in-frame clones and leaves some out. The data hold 300,000 to 400,000 clones, with more than 80% observed a single time. The source material was peripheral blood. The origin of the receptors is a woman in her 30s with COVID-19, enrolled during active disease.

The V call is TRBV3-1 (or the pseudogene TRBV3-2), the J call TRBJ2-1, with D perhaps matching TRBD2 (5 bases). V was trimmed by 3 bases and J by 0 bases, leaving 9 bases between them. This CDR3 comprises 15 residues. In germline, CDR1 is LGHDT, CDR2 YNNKEL (reference sequence). The CDR3 spells CASSHQRISYNEQFF. DNA for the CDR3: TGTGCCAGCAGCCATCAGCGGATCTCCTACAATGAGCAGTTCTTC.

Worth noting for this clone: Other nucleotide sequences from this sample produce the same CDR3. V gene TRBV4-3 combines with J gene TRBJ1-1; the match to TRBD1 covers 11 bases. Germline V gene data show CDR1 as LGHNA and CDR2 as YSLEER. V was clipped by 4 bases and J by 4 bases; unmatched bases: 2. The CDR3 runs 14 residues. CDR3 loop: CASSRDRGGTEAFF. The CDR3 coding sequence is TGCGCCAGCAGCCGGGACAGGGGGGGCACTGAAGCTTTCTTT.

The chain recombines TRBV2 with TRBJ2-3, with 8 bases matching TRBD2. The V segment lost 8 bases and the J segment 0 bases; nucleotides outside the gene matches: 4. The CDR3 covers 14 residues. The germline gives CDR1 SNHLY, CDR2 FYNNEI. The CDR3 protein is CASRGGLSTDTQYF. The CDR3 nucleotides read TGTGCCAGCCGGGGGGGGCTAAGCACAGATACGCAGTATTTT. Full variable domain (rest looked up from reference TRBV2 and TRBJ2-3): EPEVTQTPSHQVTQMGQEVILRCVPISNHLYFYWYRQILGQKVEFLVSFYNNEISEKSEIFDDQFSVERPDGSNFTLKIRSTKLEDSAMYFCASRGGLSTDTQYFGPGTRLTVL.

The V call is TRBV9, the J call TRBJ2-7; 9 bases are a match to TRBD1. V trimming: 3 bases; J trimming: 6 bases; junction bases outside the gene matches: 4. Germline values: CDR1 SGDLS, CDR2 YYNGEE. The CDR3 is 13 amino acids. The chain's CDR3 is CASSAGTGSEQYV. The CDR3 nucleotides read TGTGCCAGCAGCGCCGGGACAGGGTCCGAGCAGTACGTC.

The chain employs TRBV7-2 and TRBJ1-6, with D possibly TRBD1 on 5 matching bases. CDR3 size: 15 residues. Germline-derived CDR1 and CDR2 are SGHTA and FQGNSA. Trimming left V 1 base short and J 4 bases short, with 8 bases between. CDR3 sequence reads: CASSLDQGYNSPLHF. CDR3 nucleotides: TGTGCCAGCAGCTTAGATCAGGGTTATAATTCACCCCTCCACTTT.

The chain links TRBV5-4 to TRBJ2-3; 14 bases are a match to TRBD2. CDR1 is SGHNT, CDR2 YYREEE, per germline (reference sequence). Trimming removed 2 bases from V and 6 bases from J; junction bases left unmatched: 14. This CDR3 has 19 residues. The CDR3: CASSLGGLAGVRILDTQYF. CDR3 DNA: TGTGCCAGCAGCTTAGGGGGACTAGCGGGAGTCAGGATTTTGGATACGCAGTATTTT.

The chain uses TRBV10-3 and TRBJ2-2, with 7 bases matching TRBD2. V lost 3 bases to trimming and J lost 1 base; unmatched junction nucleotides: 2. The CDR3 runs to 15 residues. CDR1 and CDR2 (germline): ENHRY, SYGVKD. CDR3 nucleotides: TGTGCCATCAGTGATGGCGGGGGGAACACCGGGGAGCTGTTTTTT. Amino acids: CAISDGGGNTGELFF.

Comment on this clone: Germline and junction disagree at one end, which may indicate a read error. V and J are TRBV19 and TRBJ1-6; D is ambiguous. CDR1 and CDR2 from the germline V gene are LNHDA and SQIVND (reference sequence). The CDR3 loop spans 13 amino acids. CDR3 nucleotides: TGTGCCAGGCTCCCGGTTCACCCCTCGTCATTCTCTTTT. Protein: CARLPVHPSSFSF.